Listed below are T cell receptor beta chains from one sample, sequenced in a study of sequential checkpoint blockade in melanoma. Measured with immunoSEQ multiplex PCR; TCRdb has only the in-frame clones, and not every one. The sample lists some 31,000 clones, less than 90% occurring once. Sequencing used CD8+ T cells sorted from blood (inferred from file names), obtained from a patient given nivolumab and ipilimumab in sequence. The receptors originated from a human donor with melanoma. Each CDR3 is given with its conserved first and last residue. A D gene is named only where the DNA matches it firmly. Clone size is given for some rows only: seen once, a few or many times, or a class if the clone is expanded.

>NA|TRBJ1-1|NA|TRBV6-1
TGTGCCAGCACCGAACATGGGGGGGACACTGAAGCTTTCTTT
CASTEHGGDTEAFF
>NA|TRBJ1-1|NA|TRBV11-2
TGTGCCAGCAGCTTTTTGGAGGGTAATACAGGAGCTTTCTTT
CASSFLEGNTGAFF
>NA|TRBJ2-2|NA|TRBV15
TGTGCCACCAGCAGCGACACCGGGGAGCTGTTTTTT
CATSSDTGELFF
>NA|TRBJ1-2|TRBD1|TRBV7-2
TGTGCCAGCAGCCCTACGGGGACAGGGGTCTATGGCTACACCTTC
CASSPTGTGVYGYTF
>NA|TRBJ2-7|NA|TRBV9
TGTGCCAGCAGCCCCGGTTGGGGGCCTAGCTACGAGCAGTACTTC
CASSPGWGPSYEQYF
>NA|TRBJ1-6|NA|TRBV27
TGTGCCAGCAGTCCGGGAACTTATAATTCACCCCTCCACTTT
CASSPGTYNSPLHF
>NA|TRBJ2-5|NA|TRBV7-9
TGTGCCAGCAGCTCCTTCCAAGGGGGTCAAGAGACCCAGTACTTC
CASSSFQGGQETQYF
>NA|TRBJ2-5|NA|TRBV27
TGTGCCAGCAGTTTAGTCGCAGGGGAGACCCAGTACTTC
CASSLVAGETQYF
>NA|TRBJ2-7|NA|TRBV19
TGTGCCAGTAGTATAGATGGCAGGGGTCCCTCCTACGAGCAGTACTTC
CASSIDGRGPSYEQYF
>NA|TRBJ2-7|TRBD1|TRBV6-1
TGTGCCAGCAGCGCCCGAGCGGTCAGGGGGGAGCAGTACTTC
CASSARAVRGEQYF
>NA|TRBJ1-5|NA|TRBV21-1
TGTGCCAGCAGCGACCGGGCCGGACAGCTCAATCAGCCCCAGCATTTT
CASSDRAGQLNQPQHF
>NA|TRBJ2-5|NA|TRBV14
TGTGCCAGCAGCCAAGGAGTAGAGACCCAGTACTTC
CASSQGVETQYF
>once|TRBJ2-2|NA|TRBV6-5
TGTGCCAGCAGTTACTACAGCCCGAACACCGGGGAGCTGTTTTTT
CASSYYSPNTGELFF
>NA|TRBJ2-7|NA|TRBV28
TGTGCCAGCAGTCGTCACATCTACGAGCAGTACTTC
CASSRHIYEQYF
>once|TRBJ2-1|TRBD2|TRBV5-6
TGTGCCAGCAGCTGGCTAGCGGGAGGGTACAATGAGCAGTTCTTC
CASSWLAGGYNEQFF
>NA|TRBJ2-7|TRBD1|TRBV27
TGTGCCAGCAGTTTACAGGGGGCGAGCTACGAGCAGTACTTC
CASSLQGASYEQYF
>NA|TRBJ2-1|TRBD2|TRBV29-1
TGCAGCGTTGATGGGATAGCGGGCTTTGGCAATGAGCAGTTCTTC
CSVDGIAGFGNEQFF
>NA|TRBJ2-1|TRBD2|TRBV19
TGTGCCAGTAGACTAGCGGGGGTTAATGAGCAGTTCTTC
CASRLAGVNEQFF
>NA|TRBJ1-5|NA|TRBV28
TGTGCCAGCAGTTTGGGCAGGGGATTCCGGCAGCCCCAGCATTTT
CASSLGRGFRQPQHF
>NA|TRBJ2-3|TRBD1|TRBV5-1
TGCGCCAGCAGCTCCACAGGGGCAGATACGCAGTATTTT
CASSSTGADTQYF
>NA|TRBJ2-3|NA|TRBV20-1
TGCAGTGCTTTCCGGGTCGATACGCAGTATTTT
CSAFRVDTQYF
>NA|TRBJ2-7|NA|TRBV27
TGTGCCAGCAGTTTGGGGCCGGAGCACGAGCAGTACTTC
CASSLGPEHEQYF
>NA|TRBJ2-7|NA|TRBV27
TGTGCCAGCAGTTCGCATCAGACTTCAGTTTCCTACGAGCAGTACTTC
CASSSHQTSVSYEQYF
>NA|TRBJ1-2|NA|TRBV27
TGTGCCAGCAGTCGACCGGGGGGGGTTGATGGCTACACCTTC
CASSRPGGVDGYTF
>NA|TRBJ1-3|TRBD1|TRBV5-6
TGTGCCAGCAGCTTGACGATTTGGACAGGGAACTCTGGAAACACCATATATTTT
CASSLTIWTGNSGNTIYF
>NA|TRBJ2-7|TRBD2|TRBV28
TGTGCCAGCAGTTATGGACTAGCGGGAGGGCTCTACGAGCAGTACTTC
CASSYGLAGGLYEQYF
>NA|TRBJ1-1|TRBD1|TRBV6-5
TGTGCCAGCAGTTACGTGACAGGGGTCAACACTGAAGCTTTCTTT
CASSYVTGVNTEAFF
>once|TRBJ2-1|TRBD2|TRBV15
TGTGCCACCAGCTGGTTTGGGCCTAGCGGGAGGGCCATCGGCTACAATGAGCAGTTCTTC
CATSWFGPSGRAIGYNEQFF
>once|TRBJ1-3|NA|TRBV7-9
TGTGCCAGCAGCTTACTAGTCTCTGGAAACACCATATATTTT
CASSLLVSGNTIYF
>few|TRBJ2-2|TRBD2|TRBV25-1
TGTGCCACAAACGGGGGGGCCGGGGAGCTGTTTTTT
CATNGGAGELFF
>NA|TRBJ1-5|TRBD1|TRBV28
TGTGCCAGCAGAAAGACAGGGGGTAGCAATCAGCCCCAGCATTTT
CASRKTGGSNQPQHF
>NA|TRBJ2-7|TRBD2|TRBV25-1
TGTGCCAGCAGTGATTCCCCCGGGGTGGGGGGGGACCACGAGCAGTACTTC
CASSDSPGVGGDHEQYF
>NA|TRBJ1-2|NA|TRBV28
TGTGCCAGCAGGTACAGGGTCAATGGCTACACCTTC
CASRYRVNGYTF
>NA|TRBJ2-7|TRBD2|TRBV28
TGTGCCAGTACCGAAGCGGGAGGGCAGAACGAGCAGTACTTC
CASTEAGGQNEQYF
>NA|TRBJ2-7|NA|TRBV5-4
TGTGCCAGCAGCTTAGCGCCGGGACAAAGCTCCTACGAGCAGTACTTC
CASSLAPGQSSYEQYF
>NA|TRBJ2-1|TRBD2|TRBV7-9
TGTGCCAGCAGCCCCGGCGGCGGGAGGTGGTCCTACAATGAGCAGTTCTTC
CASSPGGGRWSYNEQFF
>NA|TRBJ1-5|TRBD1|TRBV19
TGTGCCAGTAGTATAGACCGTTCAGGGGGCATTCAGCCCCAGCATTTT
CASSIDRSGGIQPQHF
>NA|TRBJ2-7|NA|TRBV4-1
TGCGCCAGCAGCCTGAGGGACACAGCCTACGAGCAGTACTTC
CASSLRDTAYEQYF
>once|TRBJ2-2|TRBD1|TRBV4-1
TGCGCCAGCAGCCCATCGACAGGGTTATGGGGGGAGCTGTTTTTT
CASSPSTGLWGELFF
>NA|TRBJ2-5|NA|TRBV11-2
TGTGCCAGCAGCTTAGGGCAGGGGAGAGGGGAGACCCAGTACTTC
CASSLGQGRGETQYF
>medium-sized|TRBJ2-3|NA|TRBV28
TGTGCCAGCAGTTTAGTTTTCTCAGATACGCAGTATTTT
CASSLVFSDTQYF
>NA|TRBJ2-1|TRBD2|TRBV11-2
TGTGCCAGCAGCTTAGTTCAGCGGGAGGGAGGTGAGCAGTTCTTC
CASSLVQREGGEQFF
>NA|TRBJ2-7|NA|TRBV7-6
TGTGCCAGCAGCCCGACAGACTACGAGCAGTACTTC
CASSPTDYEQYF
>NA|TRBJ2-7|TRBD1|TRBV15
TGTGCCACCAGCAGAGGGGACAGGACCCCCTACGAGCAGTACTTC
CATSRGDRTPYEQYF
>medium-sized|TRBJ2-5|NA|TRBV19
TGTGCCAGTAGTATAGAATGGCCACAGGGAGAAGGGGAGACCCAGTACTTC
CASSIEWPQGEGETQYF
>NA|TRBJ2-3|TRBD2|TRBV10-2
TGCGCCAGCAGTGAGTCTGTAGCGGGGGCCGTAGGAGATACGCAGTATTTT
CASSESVAGAVGDTQYF
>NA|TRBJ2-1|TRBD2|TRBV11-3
TGTGCCAGCATCAGGGAAGGCGGGAGACGAAACAATGAGCAGTTCTTC
CASIREGGRRNNEQFF
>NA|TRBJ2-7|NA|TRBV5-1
TGCGCCAGCAGCTTGGCGGCGGAACAGTACTTC
CASSLAAEQYF